Listed below are T cell receptor beta chains from one sample, sequenced in a study of shared clonotypes between healthy human individuals. Clones were sequenced by immunoSEQ multiplex PCR, and TCRdb holds only the in-frame ones, with some missing. Counted here are approximately 2.5 million clones, 80% to 95% occurring once; the ten biggest clones make up about 0.38%. The sample taken for sequencing was naive CD4+ T cells from PBMCs. These receptors all come from a man aged 18 to 30 in good health. Some clones in this sample may be carry-over from other donors' samples. CDR3s include the opening cysteine and the closing phenylalanine or tryptophan. D genes are given only for firm matches. For some rows the clone size is stated as once, few or many, or as a class when expanded; others skip it.

v_call	clone_size	j_call	d_call	cdr3_nt	cdr3_aa
TRBV11-1	-	TRBJ2-1	-	TGTGCCAGCAGCTTATCCCTACAGGGACCCTACAATGAGCAGTTCTTC	CASSLSLQGPYNEQFF
TRBV5-1	-	TRBJ2-1	-	TGCGCCAGCAGCTTGTGGGGGAAGGACAATGAGCAGTTCTTC	CASSLWGKDNEQFF
TRBV2	-	TRBJ2-7	TRBD2	TGTGCCAGCAGTGAAGAGATGGTAGCGGGAGCCGAGCAGTACTTC	CASSEEMVAGAEQYF
TRBV20-1	once	TRBJ1-2	-	TGCAGTGCTAGAGGGGGCCAGGACACCTTC	CSARGGQDTF
TRBV5-1	-	TRBJ2-1	TRBD2	TGCGCCAGCAGCTTGGTGCCTAGCGGGTCCGGTATGGATGAGCAGTTCTTC	CASSLVPSGSGMDEQFF
TRBV7-9	-	TRBJ2-7	TRBD1	TGTGCCAGCAGCTTAGTTGGGACAGGGGGAGGCGAGCAGTACTTC	CASSLVGTGGGEQYF
TRBV7-2	-	TRBJ2-5	TRBD2	TGTGCCAGCAGCTTAGGGTGGGCTAGCGGGAGCCAAGAGACCCAGTACTTC	CASSLGWASGSQETQYF
TRBV29-1	-	TRBJ2-5	TRBD1	TGCAGCGTTGAAGACAGGCAAAACAGGGGGCCCCCAGAGACCCAGTACTTC	CSVEDRQNRGPPETQYF
TRBV28	-	TRBJ2-7	TRBD1	TGTGCCAGCAGTCACCCCGAGGACAGGGTCGAGCAGTACTTC	CASSHPEDRVEQYF
TRBV7-9	-	TRBJ2-3	TRBD1	TGTGCCAGCAGCCACGGACAGGGGGCATTAGATACGCAGTATTTT	CASSHGQGALDTQYF
TRBV7-3	-	TRBJ1-1	-	TGTGCCAGCAGCGTGACCGGGACAACTGAAGCTTTCTTT	CASSVTGTTEAFF
TRBV6-5	-	TRBJ2-2	-	TGTGCCAGCAGTTACTCGAATCGGAACACCGGGGAGCTGTTTTTT	CASSYSNRNTGELFF
TRBV30	-	TRBJ1-1	TRBD1	TGTGCCTGGAGTACGACAGGGCTGGCGGCTTTCTTT	CAWSTTGLAAFF
TRBV6-1	once	TRBJ2-1	-	TGTGCCAGCAGTACCATAGCTACCCAGTTCTTC	CASSTIATQFF
TRBV12-2	once	TRBJ1-1	-	TGTGCAAGTCGCCGGGACAGGGTGGCTTTCTTT	CASRRDRVAFF
TRBV18	-	TRBJ2-5	TRBD1	TGTGCCAGCTCACCAAGGGGACAGGGAGAAGAGACCCAGTACTTC	CASSPRGQGEETQYF
TRBV4-1	-	TRBJ1-2	-	TGCGCCAGCAGCCAAGTGGGGTTTCCCCCCTACACCTTC	CASSQVGFPPYTF
TRBV29-1	few	TRBJ1-1	-	TGCAGCTCGTCAGAACGTTCTGAAGCTTTCTTT	CSSSERSEAFF
TRBV10-3	-	TRBJ1-1	-	TGTGCCGCTTCCTCCGTGGGGTACACTGAAGCTTTCTTT	CAASSVGYTEAFF
TRBV28	-	TRBJ1-4	-	TGTGCCAGCAGTTCTCAGGGCACTAATGAAAAACTGTTTTTT	CASSSQGTNEKLFF
TRBV4-3	-	TRBJ2-7	TRBD2	TGCGCCAGCAGCCAAGTGGGGGGACTAGCGGACACCTACGAGCAGTACTTC	CASSQVGGLADTYEQYF
TRBV28	-	TRBJ2-7	-	TGTGCCAGCAGTTTTCTCCCAAACGAGCAGTACTTC	CASSFLPNEQYF
TRBV13	-	TRBJ2-3	-	TGTGCCAGCAGCCGACGGACCTCCACAGATACGCAGTATTTT	CASSRRTSTDTQYF
TRBV5-1	-	TRBJ2-1	-	TGCGCCAGCAGCCAGGCCCCGACTGAGTATGAGCAGTTCTTC	CASSQAPTEYEQFF
TRBV7-3	-	TRBJ2-1	-	TGTGCCAGCAGCGTACAGGGACGGGGAAGCTCCTACAATGAGCAGTTCTTC	CASSVQGRGSSYNEQFF
TRBV12-5	-	TRBJ2-5	TRBD2	TGTGCTAGTGGTTTGGCCCTAGCGGGAGGAGGAGAAGAGACCCAGTACTTC	CASGLALAGGGEETQYF
TRBV7-2	-	TRBJ2-4	-	TGTGCCAGCAGCTTAGTTAATGGCAGAGAAAACATTCAGTACTTC	CASSLVNGRENIQYF
TRBV5-1	-	TRBJ1-1	-	TGCGCCAGCAGCAACCCACGACAGGAGCCTATGAACACTGAAGCTTTCTTT	CASSNPRQEPMNTEAFF
TRBV28	few	TRBJ1-2	TRBD1	TGTGCCAGCAGCCGACAGGGCTATGGCTACACCTTC	CASSRQGYGYTF
TRBV7-8	-	TRBJ1-4	-	TGTGCCAGCAGCTTAGTTCTTAGTGAAAAACTGTTTTTT	CASSLVLSEKLFF
TRBV19	once	TRBJ2-5	-	TGTGCCAGTAGTATTGAGCCAGGGTCAGAGACCCAGTACTTC	CASSIEPGSETQYF